The clone carrying this T cell receptor (beta chain) was counted at least ten times. The data derive from a study of early T cells in non-severe SARS-CoV-2 infection. The CDR3 sequence is 14 residues long. CDR1 and CDR2 (germline): SGHNT, YENEEA. The V end lost 2 bases, the J end lost 5 bases, and 10 bases lay between the germline ends. TCRdb re-called the 5' RACE reads with MiXCR, one entry per CDR3 protein. The data show 74,000 or so distinct CDR3 sequences, approximately 10% seen once. The genes are TRBV11-3 and TRBJ2-1, with TRBD2 as a possible D gene (6 bases). Sample: whole blood. The receptor's source is an adult who was a healthcare worker with PCR-confirmed SARS-CoV-2 infection or an uninfected control (not recorded which). The CDR3 protein is CASSLLASHNEQFF. The DNA for the CDR3 is TGTGCCAGCAGCTTACTAGCGAGTCACAATGAGCAGTTCTTC.